This TCR beta chain was recorded in a study of blood T cell repertoires in COVID-19. For the study at large: Samples came from the United States, Italy and Spain, spanning acute and convalescent COVID-19.

Trimming cost V 3 bases and J 0 bases; bases outside gene matches: 0. This CDR3 region has 14 residues. Germline loops: CDR1 SEHNR, CDR2 FQNEAQ (reference sequence). The method was immunoSEQ multiplex PCR; TCRdb's version includes in-frame clones alone and lacks a portion of them. The sample yields 110,000 to 150,000 clones, 85% to 90% seen once. J is TRBJ1-1 and V is TRBV7-9; 8 bases fit TRBD1. This clonotype originated in a woman aged 55-70 years with active COVID-19. The sample taken for sequencing was peripheral blood. Here the CDR3 DNA reads TGTGCCAGCAGCTTGGACAGGGTGAACACTGAAGCTTTCTTT. It yields the protein CASSLDRVNTEAFF.